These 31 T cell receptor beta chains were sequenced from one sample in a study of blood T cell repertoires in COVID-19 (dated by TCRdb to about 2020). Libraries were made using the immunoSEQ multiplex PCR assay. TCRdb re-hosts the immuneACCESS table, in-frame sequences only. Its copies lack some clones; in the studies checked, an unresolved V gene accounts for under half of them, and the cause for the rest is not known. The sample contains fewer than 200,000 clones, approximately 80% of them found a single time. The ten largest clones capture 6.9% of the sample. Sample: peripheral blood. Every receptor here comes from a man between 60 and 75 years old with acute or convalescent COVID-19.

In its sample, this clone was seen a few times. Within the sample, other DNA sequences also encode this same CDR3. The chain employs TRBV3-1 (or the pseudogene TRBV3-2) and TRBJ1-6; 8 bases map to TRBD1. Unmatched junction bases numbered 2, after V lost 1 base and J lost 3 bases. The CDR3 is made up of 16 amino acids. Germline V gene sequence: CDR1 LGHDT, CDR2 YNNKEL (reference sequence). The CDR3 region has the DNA TGTGCCAGCAGCCAAGGACAGGGGATCTATAATTCACCCCTCCACTTT. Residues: CASSQGQGIYNSPLHF.

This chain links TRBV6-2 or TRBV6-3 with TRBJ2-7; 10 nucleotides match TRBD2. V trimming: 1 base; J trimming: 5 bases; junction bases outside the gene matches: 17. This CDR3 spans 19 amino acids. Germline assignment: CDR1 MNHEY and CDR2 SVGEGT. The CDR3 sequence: CASSYLAWAASGSVDEQYF. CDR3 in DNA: TGTGCCAGCAGTTACTTGGCCTGGGCGGCTAGCGGGAGTGTAGACGAGCAGTACTTC.

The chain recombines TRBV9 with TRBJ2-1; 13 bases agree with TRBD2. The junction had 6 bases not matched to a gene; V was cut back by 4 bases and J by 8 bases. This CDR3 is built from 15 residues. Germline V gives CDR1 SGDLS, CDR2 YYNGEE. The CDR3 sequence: CASSLTSGRGDEQFF. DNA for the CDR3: TGTGCCAGCAGCCTCACTAGCGGGAGGGGTGATGAGCAGTTCTTC.

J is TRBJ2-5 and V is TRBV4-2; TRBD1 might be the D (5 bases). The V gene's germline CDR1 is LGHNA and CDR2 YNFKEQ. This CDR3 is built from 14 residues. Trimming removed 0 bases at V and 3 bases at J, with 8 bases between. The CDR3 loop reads CASSQELTEETQYF. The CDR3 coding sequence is TGTGCCAGCAGCCAAGAGTTGACAGAAGAGACCCAGTACTTC.

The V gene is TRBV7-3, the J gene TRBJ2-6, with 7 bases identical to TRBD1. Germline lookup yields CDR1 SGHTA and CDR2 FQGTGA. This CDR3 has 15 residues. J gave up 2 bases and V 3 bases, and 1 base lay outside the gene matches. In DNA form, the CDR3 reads TGTGCCAGCAGCTTTCAGGGGGCTGGGGCCAACGTCCTGACTTTC. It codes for CASSFQGAGANVLTF.

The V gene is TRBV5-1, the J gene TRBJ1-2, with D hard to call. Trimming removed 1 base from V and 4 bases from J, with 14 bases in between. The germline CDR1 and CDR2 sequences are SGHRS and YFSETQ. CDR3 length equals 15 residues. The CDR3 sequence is CASSLYGERLYGYTF. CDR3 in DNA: TGCGCCAGCAGCTTGTACGGTGAACGCCTCTATGGCTACACCTTC. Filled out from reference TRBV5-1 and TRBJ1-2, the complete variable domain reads KAGVTQTPRYLIKTRGQQVTLSCSPISGHRSVSWYQQTPGQGLQFLFEYFSETQRNKGNFPGRFSGRQFSNSRSEMNVSTLELGDSALYLCASSLYGERLYGYTFGSGTRLTVV.

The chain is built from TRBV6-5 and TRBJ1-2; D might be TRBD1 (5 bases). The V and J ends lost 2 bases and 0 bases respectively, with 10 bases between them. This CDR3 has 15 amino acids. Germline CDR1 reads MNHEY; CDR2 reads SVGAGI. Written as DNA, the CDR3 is TGTGCCAGCAGTTACGGGGCAGGTTCTAACTATGGCTACACCTTC. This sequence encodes CASSYGAGSNYGYTF.

CDR3 nucleotides: TGCGCCAGCAGCCCAGCAGGATCTTCCATATATTTT. Protein sequence: CASSPAGSSIYF. The chain uses TRBV5-1 and TRBJ1-3; D uncertain. CDR3 length: 12 amino acids. The ends were cut back, 4 bases at V and 11 bases at J, with 13 bases in the middle. CDR1 is SGHRS, CDR2 YFSETQ, per germline. Looking up the rest from reference TRBV5-1 and TRBJ1-3 gives the full variable domain: KAGVTQTPRYLIKTRGQQVTLSCSPISGHRSVSWYQQTPGQGLQFLFEYFSETQRNKGNFPGRFSGRQFSNSRSEMNVSTLELGDSALYLCASSPAGSSIYFGEGSWLTVV.

The CDR3 loop is CASSPQGRGDTEAFF. For the CDR3, the DNA is TGTGCCAGCAGTCCACAGGGGCGTGGGGACACTGAAGCTTTCTTT. The J gene is TRBJ1-1, the V gene TRBV6-2 or TRBV6-3, with TRBD1 matching over 7 bases. The CDR3 has 15 residues. The germline gives CDR1 MNHEY, CDR2 SVGEGT. V was clipped by 5 bases and J by 3 bases; unmatched bases: 9.

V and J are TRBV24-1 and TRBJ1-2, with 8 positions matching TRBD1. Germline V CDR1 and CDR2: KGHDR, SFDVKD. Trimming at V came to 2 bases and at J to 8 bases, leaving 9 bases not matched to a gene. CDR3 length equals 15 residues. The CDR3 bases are TGTGCCACCAGTGATTACCAGACAGGGGAGTGGGGCTACACCTTC. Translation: CATSDYQTGEWGYTF.

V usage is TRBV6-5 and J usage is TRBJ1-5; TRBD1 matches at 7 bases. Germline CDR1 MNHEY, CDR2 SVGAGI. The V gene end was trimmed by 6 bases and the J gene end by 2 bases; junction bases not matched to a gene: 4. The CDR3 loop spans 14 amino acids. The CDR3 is CASRPTGRNQPQHF. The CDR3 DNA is TGTGCCAGCAGACCGACAGGGCGCAATCAGCCCCAGCATTTT.

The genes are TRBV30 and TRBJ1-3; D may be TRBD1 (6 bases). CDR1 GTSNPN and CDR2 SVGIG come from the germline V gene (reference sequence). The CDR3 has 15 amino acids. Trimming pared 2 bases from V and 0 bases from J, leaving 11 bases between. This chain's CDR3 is CAWSSRGGSGNTIYF. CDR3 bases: TGTGCCTGGAGTAGTAGGGGGGGCTCTGGAAACACCATATATTTT.

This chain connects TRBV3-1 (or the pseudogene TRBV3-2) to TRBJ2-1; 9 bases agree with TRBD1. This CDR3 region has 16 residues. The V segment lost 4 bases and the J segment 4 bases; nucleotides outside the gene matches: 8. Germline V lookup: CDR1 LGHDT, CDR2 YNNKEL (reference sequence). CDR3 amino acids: CASSPTRGQGYNEQFF. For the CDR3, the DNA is TGTGCCAGCAGCCCTACACGGGGACAGGGATACAATGAGCAGTTCTTC.

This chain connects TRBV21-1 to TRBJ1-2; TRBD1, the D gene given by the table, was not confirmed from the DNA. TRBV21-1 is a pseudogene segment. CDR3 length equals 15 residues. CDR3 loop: CASSKGSDRDYGYTF. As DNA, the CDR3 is TGTGCCAGCAGCAAAGGGTCGGACAGGGACTATGGCTACACCTTC.

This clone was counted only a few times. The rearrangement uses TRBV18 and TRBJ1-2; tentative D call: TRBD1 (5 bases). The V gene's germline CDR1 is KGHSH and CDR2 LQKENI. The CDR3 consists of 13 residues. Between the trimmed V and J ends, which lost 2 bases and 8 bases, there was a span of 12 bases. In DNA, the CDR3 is TGTGCCAGCTCACCAGAGGCAGGGCGGGGCTACACCTTC. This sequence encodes CASSPEAGRGYTF.

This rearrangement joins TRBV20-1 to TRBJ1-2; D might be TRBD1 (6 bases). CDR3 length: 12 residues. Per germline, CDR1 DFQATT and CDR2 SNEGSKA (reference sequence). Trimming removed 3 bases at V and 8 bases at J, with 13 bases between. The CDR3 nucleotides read TGCAGTGCTAGTCACAGGGTAGGAGGCTACACCTTC. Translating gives CSASHRVGGYTF.

In DNA form, the CDR3 reads TGTGCCACCAGTGATTTTGCGGAAGGAGCCCAGTACTTC. Amino acid sequence: CATSDFAEGAQYF. The genes are TRBV24-1 and TRBJ2-5; D remains ambiguous. Trimming removed 1 base from V and 9 bases from J, with 11 bases in between. The CDR3 consists of 13 residues. From germline, CDR1 is KGHDR and CDR2 SFDVKD.

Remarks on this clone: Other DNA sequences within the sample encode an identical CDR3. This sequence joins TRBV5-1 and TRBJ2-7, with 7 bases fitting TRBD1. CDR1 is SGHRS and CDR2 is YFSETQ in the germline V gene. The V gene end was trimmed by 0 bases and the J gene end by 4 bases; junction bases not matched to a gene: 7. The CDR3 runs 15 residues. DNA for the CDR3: TGCGCCAGCAGCTTGGGACAGGGTCTTTCTTACGAGCAGTACTTC. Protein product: CASSLGQGLSYEQYF.

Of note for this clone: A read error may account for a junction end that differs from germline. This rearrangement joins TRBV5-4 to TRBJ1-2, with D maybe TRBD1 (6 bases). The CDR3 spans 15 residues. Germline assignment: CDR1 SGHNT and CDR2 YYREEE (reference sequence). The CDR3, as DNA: TGTGCCAGCACCTTGGGGGGGCGCTCTAACTATGGCTACACCTTC. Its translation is CASTLGGRSNYGYTF. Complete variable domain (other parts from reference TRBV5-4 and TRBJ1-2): ETGVTQSPTHLIKTRGQQVTLRCSSQSGHNTVSWYQQALGQGPQFIFQYYREEENGRGNFPPRFSGLQFPNYSSELNVNALELDDSALYLCASTLGGRSNYGYTFGSGTRLTVV.

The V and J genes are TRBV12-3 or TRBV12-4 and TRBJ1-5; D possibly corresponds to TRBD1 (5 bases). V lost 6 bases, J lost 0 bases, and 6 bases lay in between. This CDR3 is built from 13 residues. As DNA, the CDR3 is TGTGCCAGCAGACAGGTTAGCAATCAGCCCCAGCATTTT. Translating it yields CASRQVSNQPQHF.

The chain's CDR3 is CAISDGRAVSYEQYF. In nucleotides, the CDR3 is TGTGCCATCAGTGATGGCAGGGCCGTCTCCTACGAGCAGTACTTC. This chain joins TRBV10-3 and TRBJ2-7; a weak D match, TRBD1 (5 bases). The CDR3 is 15 amino acids. V was pared by 3 bases and J by 0 bases, with 12 bases between. The germline V gene encodes CDR1 ENHRY and CDR2 SYGVKD.

CDR3 amino acids: CASRGGDRGGTQYF. Written as DNA, the CDR3 is TGTGCCAGCAGAGGGGGGGACAGGGGAGGGACCCAGTACTTC. The V gene is TRBV27, the J gene TRBJ2-5; 10 nucleotides match TRBD1. Trimming cost V 6 bases and J 7 bases; bases outside gene matches: 8. The CDR3 spans 14 residues. The V gene's germline CDR1 is MNHEY and CDR2 SMNVEV (reference sequence).

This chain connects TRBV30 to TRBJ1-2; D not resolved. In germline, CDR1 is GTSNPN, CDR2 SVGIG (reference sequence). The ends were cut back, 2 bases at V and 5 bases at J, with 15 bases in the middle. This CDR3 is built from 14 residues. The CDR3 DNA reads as TGTGCCTGGAGTAGTATGGGAGCCCCTTATGGCTACACCTTC. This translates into CAWSSMGAPYGYTF. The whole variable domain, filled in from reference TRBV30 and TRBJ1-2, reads SQTIHQWPATLVQPVGSPLSLECTVEGTSNPNLYWYRQAAGRGLQLLFYSVGIGQISSEVPQNLSASRPQDRQFILSSKKLLLSDSGFYLCAWSSMGAPYGYTFGSGTRLTVV.

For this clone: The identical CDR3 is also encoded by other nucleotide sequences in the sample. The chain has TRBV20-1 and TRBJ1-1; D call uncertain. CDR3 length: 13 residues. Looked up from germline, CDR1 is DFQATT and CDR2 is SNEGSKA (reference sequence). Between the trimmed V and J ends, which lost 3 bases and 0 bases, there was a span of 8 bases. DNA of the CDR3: TGCAGTGCTAGTGGGAGATTGAACACTGAAGCTTTCTTT. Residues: CSASGRLNTEAFF.

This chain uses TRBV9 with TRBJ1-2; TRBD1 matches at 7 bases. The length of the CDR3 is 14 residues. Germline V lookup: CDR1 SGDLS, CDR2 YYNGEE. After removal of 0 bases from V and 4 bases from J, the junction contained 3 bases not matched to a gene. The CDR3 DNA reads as TGTGCCAGCAGCGTAGAGCACAGGGGCTATGGCTACACCTTC. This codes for CASSVEHRGYGYTF.

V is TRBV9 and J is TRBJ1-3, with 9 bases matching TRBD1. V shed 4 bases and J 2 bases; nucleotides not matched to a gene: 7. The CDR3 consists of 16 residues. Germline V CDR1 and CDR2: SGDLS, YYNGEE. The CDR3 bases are TGTGCCAGCAGCTCGTCCGGGACAGGGACTGGAAACACCATATATTTT. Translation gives CASSSSGTGTGNTIYF.

The CDR3 reads CASSQDPPGGASFSGDSPLHF. For the CDR3, the DNA is TGCGCCAGCAGCCAAGATCCGCCCGGGGGGGCGTCATTTTCGGGAGATTCACCCCTCCACTTT. The chain employs TRBV4-1 and TRBJ1-6; tentatively, D is TRBD1 (6 bases). The CDR3 has 21 amino acids. Trimming left V 0 bases short and J 8 bases short, with 29 bases between. Germline V gene sequence: CDR1 MGHRA, CDR2 YSYEKL.

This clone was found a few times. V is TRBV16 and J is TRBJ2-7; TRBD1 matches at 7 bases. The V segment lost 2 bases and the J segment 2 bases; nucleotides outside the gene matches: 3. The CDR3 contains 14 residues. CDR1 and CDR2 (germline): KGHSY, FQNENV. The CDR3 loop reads CASSQGTVTYEQYF. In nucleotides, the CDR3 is TGTGCCAGCAGCCAAGGGACAGTCACCTACGAGCAGTACTTC. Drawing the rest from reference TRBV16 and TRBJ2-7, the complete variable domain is GEEVAQTPKHLVRGEGQKAKLYCAPIKGHSYVFWYQQVLKNEFKFLISFQNENVFDETGMPKERFSAKCLPNSPCSLEIQATKLEDSAVYFCASSQGTVTYEQYFGPGTRLTVT.

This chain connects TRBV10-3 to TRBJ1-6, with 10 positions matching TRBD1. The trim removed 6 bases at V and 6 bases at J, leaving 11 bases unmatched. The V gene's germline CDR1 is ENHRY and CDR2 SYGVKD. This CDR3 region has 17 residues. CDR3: CAIREYRDRGSNSPLHF. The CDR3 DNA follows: TGTGCCATCAGGGAATACCGGGACAGGGGAAGTAATTCACCCCTCCACTTT.

The CDR3 DNA reads as TGTGCCAGCAGCGAAATCAGCAGGGCGAGCTACACCTTC. Its protein product is CASSEISRASYTF. The genes are TRBV2 and TRBJ1-2; D is perhaps TRBD1 (5 bases). Germline V gene lookup returns CDR1 SNHLY and CDR2 FYNNEI. CDR3 length: 13 residues. The V and J ends lost 6 bases and 9 bases respectively, with 17 bases between them.

The CDR3 bases are TGTGCCAGCAGCGTAGAACTAGCGGGGCTTGGGGAGCTGTTTTTT. Its protein is CASSVELAGLGELFF. The chain carries TRBV9 and TRBJ2-2, with 10 positions matching TRBD2. This CDR3 spans 15 amino acids. Germline V gene data show CDR1 as SGDLS and CDR2 as YYNGEE. The junction had 4 bases not matched to a gene; V was cut back by 0 bases and J by 8 bases.